A single sample is the source of the 23 T cell receptor beta chains below, sequenced in a study of beta chain features in type 1 diabetes. General study results and limits: For Type 1 diabetes patients, all four CD4+ subsets carried TCRB CDR3s that were moderately but significantly shorter.

The antigens of these receptors remain unknown. Investigators reverse transcribed all isolated RNA, so they sequenced expressed TCRB transcripts. Assay: immunoSEQ multiplex PCR; the TCRdb copy retains only in-frame clones and omits some. This repertoire shows about 150,000 clones, around 10% found once; its top ten account for more than 0.4%. The source material was central memory CD4+ T cells from blood. Receptor source: a man aged 25 to 40 with type 1 diabetes.

The genes are TRBV2 and TRBJ1-4, with D perhaps matching TRBD1 (6 bases). V shed 2 bases and J shed 7 bases, with 14 bases lying between them. Per the germline V gene, CDR1 is SNHLY and CDR2 is FYNNEI. This CDR3 comprises 15 residues. The CDR3 DNA reads TGTGCCAGCAGTGAATTCGGGGGGCGCTCTGAAAAACTGTTTTTT. Its translation: CASSEFGGRSEKLFF.

The chain is built from TRBV29-1 and TRBJ2-5; D ambiguous. This CDR3 region has 12 residues. Germline assignment: CDR1 SQVTM and CDR2 ANQGSEA. V lost 0 bases, J lost 5 bases, and 7 bases lay in between. This CDR3 reads CSVEDGVETQYF. CDR3 nucleotide sequence: TGCAGCGTTGAAGATGGAGTGGAGACCCAGTACTTC.

V and J are TRBV19 and TRBJ1-2; the D gene is possibly TRBD1 (5 bases). Trimming removed 10 bases at V and 6 bases at J, with 21 bases between. Germline V gene sequence: CDR1 LNHDA, CDR2 SQIVND (reference sequence). The CDR3 is made up of 14 amino acids. CDR3 in amino acids: CAIRARGGADGYTF. For the CDR3, the DNA is TGTGCCATCAGAGCCCGAGGTGGGGCGGATGGCTACACCTTC. Complete variable domain (other parts from reference TRBV19 and TRBJ1-2): DGGITQSPKYLFRKEGQNVTLSCEQNLNHDAMYWYRQDPGQGLRLIYYSQIVNDFQKGDIAEGYSVSREKKESFPLTVTSAQKNPTAFYLCAIRARGGADGYTFGSGTRLTVV.

This clone was picked up a small number of times. V usage is TRBV27 and J usage is TRBJ2-1; 10 nucleotides agree with TRBD1. The CDR3 runs to 14 residues. V lost 5 bases to trimming and J lost 8 bases; unmatched junction nucleotides: 6. Germline V CDR1 and CDR2: MNHEY, SMNVEV (reference sequence). CDR3 bases: TGTGCCAGCAGTAGACAGGGGGCGGCCGATGAGCAGTTCTTC. This sequence encodes CASSRQGAADEQFF.

This clone turned up a few times. This chain uses TRBV11-1 with TRBJ1-2; a possible D gene is TRBD1 (6 bases). Trimming shortened V by 5 bases and J by 7 bases, and 17 bases separated the two germline ends. Germline V CDR1 and CDR2: SGHAT, FQDESV (reference sequence). The CDR3 sequence is 14 residues long. In DNA, the CDR3 is TGTGCCAGCAGCCCCAGGGGTTCGGGCTCTGGCTACACCTTC. It specifies CASSPRGSGSGYTF.

V and J are TRBV29-1 and TRBJ2-1; 7 bases match TRBD1. This CDR3 region has 13 residues. Trimming removed 6 bases from V and 7 bases from J; junction bases left unmatched: 9. Germline V lookup: CDR1 SQVTM, CDR2 ANQGSEA. CDR3 nucleotides: TGCAGCGTGGGACCAGGGGGTGGGAATGAGCAGTTCTTC. It encodes CSVGPGGGNEQFF.

V usage is TRBV5-4 and J usage is TRBJ2-7; 15 bases are shared with TRBD2. Per the germline V gene, CDR1 is SGHNT and CDR2 is YYREEE (reference sequence). This CDR3 region has 16 residues. The V and J ends lost 4 bases and 9 bases, in that order; junction bases with no gene match: 11. This chain's CDR3 is CASSGPGLAGGFAQYF. The CDR3 DNA is TGTGCCAGCAGCGGCCCAGGACTAGCGGGAGGGTTCGCGCAGTACTTC.

The rearrangement uses TRBV4-2 and TRBJ1-2, with 9 bases identical to TRBD1. J lost 3 bases, V lost 4 bases, and 9 bases had no gene match. Germline lookup yields CDR1 LGHNA and CDR2 YNFKEQ. The CDR3 totals 16 residues. The CDR3 DNA reads as TGTGCCAGCAGCCCCACAGGGGGCGAGAGGGACTATGGCTACACCTTC. Its protein product is CASSPTGGERDYGYTF.

This clone was detected a few times. This chain uses TRBV7-8 with TRBJ2-7, with a weak D call TRBD2 (6 bases). Trimming stripped 2 bases from V and 5 bases from J, with 16 bases between. Germline values: CDR1 SGHVS, CDR2 FQNEAQ. The length of the CDR3 is 15 residues. CDR3 sequence reads: CASSLTEIVADEQYF. The CDR3 region has the DNA TGTGCCAGCAGCTTAACAGAGATAGTAGCGGACGAGCAGTACTTC.

This clone was found a few times. The chain carries TRBV28 and TRBJ1-4; TRBD1 is a possible D gene (6 bases). V lost 9 bases and J lost 6, with 14 bases in between. This CDR3 is built from 13 residues. CDR1 and CDR2 (germline): MDHEN, SYDVKM. The CDR3 DNA reads TGTGCCAGTTACACAGGGTCGTATGAAAAACTGTTTTTT. Translating it yields CASYTGSYEKLFF.

This clone came up a few times. Written as DNA, the CDR3 is TGTGCCAGCAGTGACTGGGGAGGGAAGCCCCAGCATTTT. Amino acids: CASSDWGGKPQHF. V usage is TRBV25-1 and J usage is TRBJ1-5; D gene unclear. Germline V CDR1 and CDR2: MGHDK, SYGVNS. The CDR3 is 13 amino acids. Trimming cost V 3 bases and J 8 bases, with 11 bases left between them. Looking up the rest from reference TRBV25-1 and TRBJ1-5 gives the full variable domain: EADIYQTPRYLVIGTGKKITLECSQTMGHDKMYWYQQDPGMELHLIHYSYGVNSTEKGDLSSESTVSRIRTEHFPLTLESARPSHTSQYLCASSDWGGKPQHFGDGTRLSIL.

This sequence joins TRBV10-3 and TRBJ2-3; 7 bases are shared with TRBD2. J lost 3 bases, V lost 2 bases, and 5 bases had no gene match. This CDR3 spans 15 amino acids. Per germline, CDR1 ENHRY and CDR2 SYGVKD. The CDR3 nucleotides read TGTGCCATCAGTGAGAGTGGGAGGGGAACAGATACGCAGTATTTT. This encodes CAISESGRGTDTQYF.

The chain employs TRBV4-3 and TRBJ1-1; a possible D gene is TRBD1 (6 bases). Germline V CDR1 and CDR2: LGHNA, YSLEER. Trimming pared 4 bases from V and 1 base from J, leaving 10 bases between. The CDR3 loop spans 14 amino acids. CDR3 DNA sequence: TGCGCCAGCAGCCTCGGACAGAGGAACACTGAAGCTTTCTTT. This translates into CASSLGQRNTEAFF.

The rearrangement uses TRBV5-1 and TRBJ1-2; a possible D gene is TRBD1 (6 bases). Germline loops: CDR1 SGHRS, CDR2 YFSETQ. The germline V and J ends were trimmed by 1 base and 10 bases, with 14 bases remaining between them. The CDR3 runs 13 residues. The CDR3 spells CASSLWQGKDYTF. The CDR3 bases are TGCGCCAGCAGCTTGTGGCAGGGGAAGGACTACACCTTC.

V is TRBV28 and J is TRBJ2-6, with a tentative D call TRBD1 (5 bases). The CDR3 sequence is 14 residues long. V lost 6 bases and J 4 bases, leaving 10 bases between the germline ends. The V gene's germline CDR1 is MDHEN and CDR2 SYDVKM. In DNA, the CDR3 is TGTGCCAGCAGGCAGGGATCCGGGGCCAACGTCCTGACTTTC. Translated: CASRQGSGANVLTF.

The J gene is TRBJ2-7, the V gene TRBV23-1, with D perhaps matching TRBD2 (5 bases). TRBV23-1 is an ORF, and what it does is uncertain. Trimming took 6 bases from V and 1 from J, leaving 16 bases between them. This CDR3 spans 15 amino acids. The chain's CDR3 is CASRTLSSRSYEQYF. The CDR3 DNA reads TGCGCCAGCAGGACACTTTCTAGCCGTTCCTACGAGCAGTACTTC.

CDR3 in amino acids: CATGLAGYTDTQYF. In DNA, the CDR3 is TGTGCCACCGGACTAGCGGGATACACAGATACGCAGTATTTT. The rearrangement links TRBV28 to TRBJ2-3; 12 bases match TRBD2. The CDR3 contains 14 residues. CDR1 and CDR2 (germline): MDHEN, SYDVKM. V shed 10 bases and J 2 bases; nucleotides not matched to a gene: 4.

This clone was recorded a few times. The same CDR3 arises from other DNA sequences in this sample as well. V usage is TRBV5-1 and J usage is TRBJ2-1, with 8 nucleotides matching TRBD1. This CDR3 is 16 amino acids long. V gave up 0 bases and J gave up 4 bases; unmatched junction bases: 6. Germline V lookup: CDR1 SGHRS, CDR2 YFSETQ. CDR3 DNA: TGCGCCAGCAGCTTGGCCGGGACAGGATCTTACAATGAGCAGTTCTTC. This gives the protein CASSLAGTGSYNEQFF.

CDR3 in amino acids: CASSHRDTAYEQYF. Written as DNA, the CDR3 is TGTGCCAGCAGCCACCGGGACACCGCCTACGAGCAGTACTTC. The chain couples TRBV2 to TRBJ2-7; perhaps TRBD1 as D (6 bases). V lost 6 bases, J lost 2 bases, and 14 bases lay in between. Germline CDR1 SNHLY, CDR2 FYNNEI. This CDR3 has 14 residues.

This clone was seen a handful of times. This chain joins TRBV30 and TRBJ2-1; D might be TRBD2 (6 bases). The germline V gene has CDR1 GTSNPN and CDR2 SVGIG (reference sequence). This CDR3 comprises 13 residues. V lost 2 bases, J lost 4 bases, and 9 bases lay in between. CDR3 sequence reads: CAWSFSGYNEQFF. In DNA, the CDR3 is TGTGCCTGGAGTTTTAGCGGATACAATGAGCAGTTCTTC.

This clone was observed a handful of times. J is TRBJ2-5 and V is TRBV28; 7 nucleotides align to TRBD1. Germline-derived CDR1 and CDR2 are MDHEN and SYDVKM. V gave up 3 bases and J gave up 5 bases; unmatched junction bases: 9. This CDR3 is 15 amino acids long. The CDR3: CASSFGDSSFETQYF. In DNA, the CDR3 is TGTGCCAGCAGTTTTGGGGACAGTTCTTTTGAGACCCAGTACTTC.

This clone was counted a few times. This sequence joins TRBV4-2 and TRBJ2-3, with D possibly TRBD2 on 5 matching bases. The CDR3 length is 17 residues. In germline, CDR1 is LGHNA, CDR2 YNFKEQ. V lost 0 bases and J 2 bases, leaving 15 bases between the germline ends. CDR3 DNA: TGTGCCAGCAGCCAAGACCCCCTCGGACTTGACACAGATACGCAGTATTTT. It specifies CASSQDPLGLDTDTQYF.

This sequence joins TRBV28 and TRBJ1-1; 11 nucleotides line up with TRBD1. V shed 5 bases and J 4 bases; nucleotides not matched to a gene: 3. The germline gives CDR1 MDHEN, CDR2 SYDVKM. The CDR3 totals 14 residues. The CDR3 bases are TGTGCCAGCAGTCTAGGACAGGGGGCCACTGAAGCTTTCTTT. Protein: CASSLGQGATEAFF. Drawing the rest from reference TRBV28 and TRBJ1-1, the complete variable domain is DVKVTQSSRYLVKRTGEKVFLECVQDMDHENMFWYRQDPGLGLRLIYFSYDVKMKEKGDIPEGYSVSREKKERFSLILESASTNQTSMYLCASSLGQGATEAFFGQGTRLTVV.